This T cell receptor (beta chain) was sequenced for a study of shared clonotypes between healthy human individuals. Trimming removed 4 bases from V and 5 bases from J; junction bases left unmatched: 5. CDR1 is LGHNA and CDR2 is YSLEER in the germline V gene. CDR3 size: 16 residues. As for this clone: Its antigen remains unidentified.

Positively selected for CCR7, the CD45RO-negative cells used as naive CD8 cells excluded terminally differentiated effector memory CD45RA+ cells. Study findings and constraints: An expected dependence of interdonor clonotype sharing on sequencing depth was noted. The study drew on few donors, limiting represented genetic and exposure-history diversity.

It was roughly 210 ng DNA, some 30,000 T cell genomes, that sorted-subset replicate PCRs used. TCRdb's table, derived via immunoSEQ multiplex PCR, lists solely in-frame clones and lacks some. The table includes around 2,000,000 clones, over 85% detected once. V and J are TRBV4-3 and TRBJ2-3; the match to TRBD2 covers 14 bases. This TCR came from a man in his late teens or twenties in good health. Material: naive CD8+ T cells sorted from blood. This CDR3 reads CASSRLTSGREDTQYF. The DNA for the CDR3 is TGCGCCAGCAGCCGATTGACTAGCGGGAGGGAAGATACGCAGTATTTT.